This passage covers 2 T cell receptor beta chains from one sample sequenced in a study of blood T cell repertoires in COVID-19. Measured with immunoSEQ multiplex PCR; TCRdb has only the in-frame clones, and not every one. Among a few hundred thousand clones listed, approximately 83% were seen once. Sequenced sample: PBMCs or T cells enriched from blood (not recorded which). These receptors all come from a woman aged 25-40 years who had recovered from COVID-19.

The chain joins TRBV7-9 to TRBJ2-2; a possible D gene is TRBD2 (5 bases). Per the germline V gene, CDR1 is SEHNR and CDR2 is FQNEAQ (reference sequence). Between the trimmed V and J ends, which lost 5 bases and 7 bases, there was a span of 11 bases. This CDR3 contains 13 residues. CDR3 amino acids: CASSSSSSGELFF. In DNA, the CDR3 is TGTGCCAGCAGCAGCTCTAGCAGCGGGGAGCTGTTTTTT. Looking up the rest from reference TRBV7-9 and TRBJ2-2 gives the full variable domain: DTGVSQNPRHKITKRGQNVTFRCDPISEHNRLYWYRQTLGQGPEFLTYFQNEAQLEKSRLLSDRFSAERPKGSFSTLEIQRTEQGDSAMYLCASSSSSSGELFFGEGSRLTVL.

The chain carries TRBV28 and TRBJ1-1; D gene uncertain. The V end was cut by 6 bases, the J end by 5 bases, with 13 bases between. Germline values: CDR1 MDHEN, CDR2 SYDVKM. CDR3 size: 13 residues. CDR3 in amino acids: CASSQPRLTEAFF. CDR3 nucleotide sequence: TGTGCCAGCAGCCAACCGAGGTTGACTGAAGCTTTCTTT.